These T cell receptor beta chains were read from a single sample in a study of control samples from healthy donors and cancer patients. Only in-frame clones appear in the TCRdb table, and some are missing; sequencing was by immunoSEQ multiplex PCR. The top ten hold roughly 6.4% of the sample, which has hundreds of thousands of clones, 75% to 95% seen once. The sequenced material came from PBMCs. The receptors stem from a man aged 35-49 years with head and neck cancer. The CDR3 runs from the conserved cysteine through the conserved F or W. D genes are given only for firm matches.

J gene | V gene | D gene | CDR3 protein
TRBJ2-2 | TRBV25-1 | - | CASAHLNTGELFF
TRBJ2-5 | TRBV19 | TRBD2 | CASRGGGRETQYF
TRBJ2-6 | TRBV9 | - | CASSVGGMGGANVLTF
TRBJ1-1 | TRBV7-8 | - | CASSLVMNTEAFF
TRBJ2-7 | TRBV28 | - | CASSLIGYEQYF
TRBJ2-1 | TRBV29-1 | TRBD2 | CSVAFAGGYNEQFF
TRBJ1-4 | TRBV5-5 | - | CASSLGGLTSEKLFF
TRBJ2-3 | TRBV3-1/TRBV3-2 | - | CASSQDRGRGPPDTQYF
TRBJ2-1 | TRBV5-4 | - | CASSFTSPSYNEQFF
TRBJ2-2 | TRBV7-2 | TRBD2 | CASSFKSAGGTNTGELFF
TRBJ1-5 | TRBV6-6 | - | CASSYSLQPQHF
TRBJ2-3 | TRBV6-2/TRBV6-3 | - | CASSYNAGTSTDTQYF
TRBJ1-2 | TRBV9 | TRBD1 | CASTLGGVGGQDGYTF
TRBJ2-2 | TRBV5-1 | TRBD2 | CASSLLREATGELFF
TRBJ2-7 | TRBV19 | - | CASSITGTYEQYF
TRBJ2-6 | TRBV10-2 | - | CASGRGLSGANVLTF
TRBJ1-5 | TRBV12-5 | TRBD1 | CASAQGQGLQPQHF
TRBJ2-1 | TRBV19 | TRBD1 | CASSIGTGWSYNEQFF
TRBJ2-1 | TRBV18 | TRBD2 | CASSEGSGLAGNNEQFF
TRBJ1-3 | TRBV5-1 | - | CASSFATSGNTIYF
TRBJ2-4 | TRBV5-1 | TRBD1 | CASSLGQGLAKNIQYF
TRBJ2-5 | TRBV12-3/TRBV12-4 | - | CASSWGLETQYF
TRBJ2-2 | TRBV2 | TRBD2 | CASSVFAGGYTGELFF
TRBJ2-3 | TRBV14 | - | CASSQVRADTQYF
TRBJ2-7 | TRBV14 | - | CASSQTAYEQYF
TRBJ1-5 | TRBV19 | - | CASRDGSQPQHF
TRBJ1-2 | TRBV15 | - | CATSRDSDYGYTF
TRBJ2-5 | TRBV9 | - | CASSSTGRETQYF
TRBJ2-1 | TRBV7-9 | - | CASSPDYNEQFF
TRBJ1-6 | TRBV19 | - | CASQAGYSPLHF
TRBJ2-3 | TRBV5-1 | - | CASSSDTDTQYF
TRBJ1-5 | TRBV6-1 | - | CASSDHPWNQPQHF
TRBJ2-3 | TRBV15 | - | CATSRARDTQYF
TRBJ2-2 | TRBV5-6 | - | CASSLVQGLGTGELFF
TRBJ2-1 | TRBV3-1/TRBV3-2 | - | CASSQQGERQFF
TRBJ1-5 | TRBV28 | - | CASSLYAGQPQHF
TRBJ2-3 | TRBV6-4 | - | CASSDYGYGTDTQYF
TRBJ1-4 | TRBV19 | - | CASRLDSEKLFF
TRBJ1-5 | TRBV27 | - | CASSLANNQPQHF
TRBJ2-7 | TRBV29-1 | - | CSVSGLRVGEQYF